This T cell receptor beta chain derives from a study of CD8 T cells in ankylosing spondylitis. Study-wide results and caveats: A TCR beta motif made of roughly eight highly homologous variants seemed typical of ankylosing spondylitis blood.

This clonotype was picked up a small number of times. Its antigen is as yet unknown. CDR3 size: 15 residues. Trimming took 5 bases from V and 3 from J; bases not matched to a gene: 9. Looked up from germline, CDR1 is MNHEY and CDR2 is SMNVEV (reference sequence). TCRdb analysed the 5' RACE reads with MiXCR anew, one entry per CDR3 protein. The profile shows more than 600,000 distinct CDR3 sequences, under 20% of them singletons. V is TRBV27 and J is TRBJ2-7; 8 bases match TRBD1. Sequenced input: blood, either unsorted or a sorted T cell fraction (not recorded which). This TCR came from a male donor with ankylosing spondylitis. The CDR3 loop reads CASSNKGTGNYEQYF. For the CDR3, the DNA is TGTGCCAGCAGTAACAAAGGGACAGGTAACTACGAGCAGTACTTC.